Listed below are T cell receptor beta chains from one sample, sequenced in a study of T-cell reconstitution after alpha-beta-depleted transplantation in children. TCRdb reanalysed the PCR reads using MiXCR and keeps one entry per CDR3 protein. The sample contains over 85,000 distinct CDR3 sequences, under 7% of which appear only once. Here the sequenced sample was PBMCs, mostly from graft donor cells, taken 60 days after TCRalphabeta/CD19-depleted stem cell transplant. Receptors were obtained from a female patient aged 2-10 years who had a stem cell transplant for Fanconi anemia, so the T cells may come from the graft donor. Each CDR3 is given with its conserved first and last residue. D genes are given only for firm matches. Clone size is given for some rows only: seen once, a few or many times, or a class if the clone is expanded.

TRBJ1-4 | TRBD1 | TRBV4-2 | - | CASSQAPQGANEKLFF | TGTGCCAGCAGCCAAGCCCCACAGGGGGCAAATGAAAAACTGTTTTTT
TRBJ2-7 | - | TRBV20-1 | many | CSARQGPSSYEQYF | TGCAGTGCTAGACAGGGGCCGAGCTCCTACGAGCAGTACTTC
TRBJ1-1 | - | TRBV20-1 | many | CSARDDRNTEAFF | TGCAGTGCTAGAGATGACAGGAACACTGAAGCTTTCTTT
TRBJ1-2 | TRBD1 | TRBV4-2 | - | CASSPIQGWTYGYTF | TGTGCCAGCAGCCCTATACAGGGGTGGACCTATGGCTACACCTTC
TRBJ2-5 | TRBD2 | TRBV2 | - | CASSARLAGPSNKFPPIQETQYF | TGTGCCAGCAGTGCCCGACTAGCGGGGCCGTCCAATAAGTTTCCCCCAATCCAAGAGACCCAGTACTTC
TRBJ2-7 | TRBD1 | TRBV28 | many | CASSSDREQYEQYF | TGTGCCAGCAGTTCGGACAGGGAACAATACGAGCAGTACTTC
TRBJ2-3 | TRBD2 | TRBV3-1 | many | CASSQLAGEDTQYF | TGTGCCAGCAGCCAACTAGCGGGAGAAGATACGCAGTATTTT
TRBJ2-3 | TRBD2 | TRBV10-3 | many | CAISGTSYLDTQYF | TGTGCCATCAGTGGGACTAGTTATTTAGATACGCAGTATTTT
TRBJ2-3 | - | TRBV9 | many | CASSFRGGSTDTQYF | TGTGCCAGCAGCTTCCGAGGGGGAAGCACAGATACGCAGTATTTT
TRBJ2-1 | - | TRBV3-1 | - | CASSQVLAFYNEQFF | TGTGCCAGCAGCCAAGTACTAGCCTTTTACAATGAGCAGTTCTTC
TRBJ2-4 | - | TRBV3-1 | - | CASSQGGMTKNIQYF | TGTGCCAGCAGCCAAGGCGGGATGACCAAAAACATTCAGTACTTC
TRBJ1-1 | - | TRBV7-3 | many | CASSPTGSINTEAFF | TGTGCCAGCAGCCCAACAGGGTCCATTAACACTGAAGCTTTCTTT
TRBJ2-7 | TRBD2 | TRBV20-1 | many | CSASTNSGGKQYF | TGCAGTGCTAGTACCAATAGCGGGGGGAAGCAGTACTTC
TRBJ2-7 | - | TRBV6-6 | many | CASARAPYEQYF | TGTGCCAGCGCTCGGGCCCCCTACGAGCAGTACTTC
TRBJ2-1 | TRBD2 | TRBV28 | - | CASSLFRRALAGSQQFF | TGTGCCAGCAGTTTATTTCGTCGGGCGCTAGCGGGATCCCAGCAGTTCTTC
TRBJ2-1 | - | TRBV5-1 | many | CASSLALASDGNEQFF | TGCGCCAGCAGCTTGGCCTTGGCTAGCGATGGCAATGAGCAGTTCTTC
TRBJ1-2 | - | TRBV6-6 | many | CASRGGSYGYTF | TGTGCCAGCAGGGGGGGCAGCTATGGCTACACCTTC